The next 6 T cell receptor beta chains were all read from a single sample in a study of T cell repertoires in cytomegalovirus infection. TCRdb reprocessed the reads via MiXCR and lists one record per CDR3 protein. The sample holds approximately 340,000 distinct CDR3 sequences, roughly 28% seen once. Their antigens are not known. The sample here was cultured PBMCs, taken from culture after CMV antigen stimulation. Receptors were obtained from a human donor in good health (CMV status not recorded). Some clones in this sample may be carry-over from other donors' samples.

Only a few counts were recorded for this clonotype. V usage is TRBV7-8 and J usage is TRBJ1-2; D not resolved. Germline V gives CDR1 SGHVS, CDR2 FQNEAQ. The length of the CDR3 is 16 residues. The V end was cut by 5 bases, the J end by 6 bases, with 22 bases between. The CDR3 DNA sequence: TGTGCCAGCAGCCCAGAGGCAGCCCTCGCCAAGAATGGCTACACCTTC. Its protein product is CASSPEAALAKNGYTF.

The table lists this clonotype with a few counts. The chain links TRBV6-5 to TRBJ2-1; D unresolved. The CDR3 runs 14 residues. The germline V gene encodes CDR1 MNHEY and CDR2 SVGAGI. The V end was cut by 6 bases, the J end by 4 bases, with 13 bases between. The CDR3 DNA follows: TGTGCCAGCAGCTCCAACTTGCCGTACAATGAGCAGTTCTTC. Protein sequence: CASSSNLPYNEQFF.

This clonotype showed up just once. The chain links TRBV6-1 to TRBJ1-3; D is undetermined. V was shortened by 8 bases and J by 0 bases, with 11 bases between the two germline ends. Germline lookup yields CDR1 MNHNS and CDR2 SASEGT. The length of the CDR3 is 14 residues. The DNA for the CDR3 is TGTGCCAGCCTGGAGGGAAGCTCTGGAAACACCATATATTTT. Translating gives CASLEGSSGNTIYF.

The chain combines TRBV6-2 or TRBV6-3 with TRBJ2-7; 9 positions agree with TRBD2. Per germline, CDR1 MNHEY and CDR2 SVGEGT. The CDR3 extends over 16 amino acids. Trimming cost V 2 bases and J 6 bases; bases outside gene matches: 11. CDR3 coding DNA: TGTGCCAGCAGTTACATCGGTCTAGCGGGGCCGGTCGAGCAGTACTTC. It translates to CASSYIGLAGPVEQYF.

The chain employs TRBV12-3 or TRBV12-4 and TRBJ1-2; the D is unclear. The CDR3 extends over 14 amino acids. Trimming took 2 bases from V and 4 from J, leaving 11 bases between them. The CDR3 nucleotides read TGTGCCAGCAGTTTATCGGCCAGCTCCTATGGCTACACCTTC. Its protein is CASSLSASSYGYTF.

This clonotype appeared once. The chain has TRBV15 and TRBJ2-3; 9 nucleotides line up with TRBD1. This CDR3 is built from 16 residues. Germline CDR1 LNHNV, CDR2 YYDKDF (reference sequence). With V trimmed by 4 bases and J by 3 bases, 8 bases remained unmatched. CDR3 nucleotides: TGTGCCACCAGCAAGGGAACAGGGGGCCGTACAGATACGCAGTATTTT. Residues: CATSKGTGGRTDTQYF.